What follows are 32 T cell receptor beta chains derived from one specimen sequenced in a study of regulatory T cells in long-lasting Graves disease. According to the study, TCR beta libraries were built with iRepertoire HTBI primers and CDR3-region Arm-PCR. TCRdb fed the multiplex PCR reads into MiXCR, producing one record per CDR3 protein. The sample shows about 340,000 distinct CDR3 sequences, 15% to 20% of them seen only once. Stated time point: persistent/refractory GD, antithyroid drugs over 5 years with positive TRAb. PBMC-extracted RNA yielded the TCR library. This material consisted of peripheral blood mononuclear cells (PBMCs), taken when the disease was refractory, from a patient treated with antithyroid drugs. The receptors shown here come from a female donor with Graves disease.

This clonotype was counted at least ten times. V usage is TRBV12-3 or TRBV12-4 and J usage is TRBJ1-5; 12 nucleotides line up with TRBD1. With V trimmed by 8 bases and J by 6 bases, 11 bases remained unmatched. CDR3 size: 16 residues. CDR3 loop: CASRDTGTGGLQPQHF. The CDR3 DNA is TGTGCCAGCCGAGATACCGGGACAGGGGGCCTTCAGCCCCAGCATTTT.

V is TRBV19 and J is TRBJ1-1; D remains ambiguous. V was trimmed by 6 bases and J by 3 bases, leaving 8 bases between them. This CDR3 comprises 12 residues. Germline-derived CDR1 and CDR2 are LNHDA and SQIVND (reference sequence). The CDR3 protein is CASRVVDTEAFF. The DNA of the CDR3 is TGTGCCAGTAGGGTTGTGGACACTGAAGCTTTCTTT.

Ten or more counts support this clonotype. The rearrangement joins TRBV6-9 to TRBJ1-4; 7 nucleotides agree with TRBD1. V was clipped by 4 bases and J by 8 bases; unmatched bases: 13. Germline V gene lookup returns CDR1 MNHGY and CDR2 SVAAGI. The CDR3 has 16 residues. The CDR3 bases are TGTGCCAGCAGTTCATGGGGGGACAGTCGAGGAGAAAAACTGTTTTTT. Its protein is CASSSWGDSRGEKLFF.

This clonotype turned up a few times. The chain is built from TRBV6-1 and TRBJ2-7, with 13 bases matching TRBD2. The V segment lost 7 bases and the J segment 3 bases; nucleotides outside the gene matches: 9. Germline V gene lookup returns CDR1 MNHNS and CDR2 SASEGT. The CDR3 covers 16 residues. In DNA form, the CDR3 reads TGTGCCAGCACCCTTACAACTAGCGGGAGGGTCTACGAGCAGTACTTC. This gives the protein CASTLTTSGRVYEQYF.

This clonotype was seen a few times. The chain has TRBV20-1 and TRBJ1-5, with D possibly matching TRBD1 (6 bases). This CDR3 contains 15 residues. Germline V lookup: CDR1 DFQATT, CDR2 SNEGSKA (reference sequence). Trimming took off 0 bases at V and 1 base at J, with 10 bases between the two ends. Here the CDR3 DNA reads TGCAGTGCTAGAGAGGCGGGGGCAAGCAATCAGCCCCAGCATTTT. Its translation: CSAREAGASNQPQHF.

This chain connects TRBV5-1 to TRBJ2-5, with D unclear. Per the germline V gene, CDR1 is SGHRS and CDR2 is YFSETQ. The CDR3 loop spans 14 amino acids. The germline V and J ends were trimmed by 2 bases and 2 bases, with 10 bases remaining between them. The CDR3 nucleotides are TGCGCCAGCAGCTTCGGGTCCCCTCAAGAGACCCAGTACTTC. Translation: CASSFGSPQETQYF.

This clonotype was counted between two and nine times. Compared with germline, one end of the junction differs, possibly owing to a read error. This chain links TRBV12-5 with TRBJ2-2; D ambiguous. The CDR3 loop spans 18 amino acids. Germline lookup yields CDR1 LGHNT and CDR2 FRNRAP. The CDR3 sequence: CASGPPREPLTNAGELFF. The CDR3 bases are TGTGCTAGTGGTCCCCCCCGCGAGCCACTTACGAACGCCGGGGAGCTGTTTTTT.

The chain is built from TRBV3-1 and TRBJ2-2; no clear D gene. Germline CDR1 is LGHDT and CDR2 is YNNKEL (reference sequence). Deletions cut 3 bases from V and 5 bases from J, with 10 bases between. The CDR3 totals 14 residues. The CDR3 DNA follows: TGTGCCAGCAGCCAGACGACAAGTACCGGGGAGCTGTTTTTT. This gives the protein CASSQTTSTGELFF.

Here the CDR3 reads CASSYSPPGPTGNTIYF. The CDR3 DNA follows: TGTGCCAGCAGTTACTCCCCACCGGGTCCGACTGGAAACACCATATATTTT. This chain uses TRBV6-2 or TRBV6-3 with TRBJ1-3; D gene ambiguous. Germline CDR1 is MNHEY and CDR2 is SVGEGT. V was cut by 0 bases and J by 2 bases, with 14 bases left in between. The CDR3 is 17 amino acids.

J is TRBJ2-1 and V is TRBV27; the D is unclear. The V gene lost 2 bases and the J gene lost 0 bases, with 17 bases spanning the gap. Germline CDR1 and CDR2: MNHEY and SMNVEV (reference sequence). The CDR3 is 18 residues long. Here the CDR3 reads CASSLVMRITSSYNEQFF. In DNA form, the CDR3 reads TGTGCCAGCAGTTTAGTCATGAGGATCACCAGCTCCTACAATGAGCAGTTCTTC.

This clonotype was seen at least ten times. Written as DNA, the CDR3 is TGCGCCAGCAGCTTGGTGCTGACACCAAACACCGGGGAGCTGTTTTTT. Protein product: CASSLVLTPNTGELFF. The chain is built from TRBV5-1 and TRBJ2-2, with D unclear. This CDR3 contains 16 residues. Germline values: CDR1 SGHRS, CDR2 YFSETQ. V gave up 0 bases and J gave up 2 bases, with 11 bases separating them.

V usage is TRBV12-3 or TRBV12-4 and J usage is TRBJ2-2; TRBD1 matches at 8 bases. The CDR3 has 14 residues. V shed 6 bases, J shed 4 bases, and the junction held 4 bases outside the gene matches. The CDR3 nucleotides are TGTGCCAGCAGCTTGGACAGGGCCACCGGGGAGCTGTTTTTT. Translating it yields CASSLDRATGELFF.

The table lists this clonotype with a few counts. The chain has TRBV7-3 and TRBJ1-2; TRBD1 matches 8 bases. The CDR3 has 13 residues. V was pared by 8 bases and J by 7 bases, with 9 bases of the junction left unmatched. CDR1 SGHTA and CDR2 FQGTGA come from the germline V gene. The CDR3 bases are TGTGCCAGCGGCCCAGGGGGCGCATCTGGCTACACCTTC. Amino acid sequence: CASGPGGASGYTF.

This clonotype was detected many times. The CDR3 coding sequence is TGTGCCAGCAGCTCCCGGGACGGGGGGGGCGAGCAGTACTTC. Its protein is CASSSRDGGGEQYF. The rearrangement uses TRBV7-9 and TRBJ2-7, with 8 bases that match TRBD2. With V trimmed by 4 bases and J by 6 bases, 8 bases remained unmatched. CDR3 length: 14 residues. Germline CDR1 is SEHNR and CDR2 is FQNEAQ (reference sequence). Based on the CDR3 plus reference TRBV7-9 and TRBJ2-7, the full variable domain is DTGVSQNPRHKITKRGQNVTFRCDPISEHNRLYWYRQTLGQGPEFLTYFQNEAQLEKSRLLSDRFSAERPKGSFSTLEIQRTEQGDSAMYLCASSSRDGGGEQYFGPGTRLTVT.

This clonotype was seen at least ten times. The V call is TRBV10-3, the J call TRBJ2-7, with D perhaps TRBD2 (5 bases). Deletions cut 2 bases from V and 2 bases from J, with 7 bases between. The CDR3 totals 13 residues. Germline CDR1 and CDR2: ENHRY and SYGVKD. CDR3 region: CAISERGPYEQYF. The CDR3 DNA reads TGTGCCATCAGTGAGCGAGGGCCCTACGAGCAGTACTTC.

CDR3 amino acids: CASSYSTGTGATNEKLFF. The DNA for the CDR3 is TGTGCCAGCAGTTACTCTACCGGGACAGGGGCAACTAATGAAAAACTGTTTTTT. The chain is built from TRBV6-5 and TRBJ1-4; 10 nucleotides line up with TRBD1. Per the germline V gene, CDR1 is MNHEY and CDR2 is SVGAGI. The V gene end was trimmed by 0 bases and the J gene end by 0 bases; junction bases not matched to a gene: 4. The CDR3 contains 18 residues.

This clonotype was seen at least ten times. The CDR3 loop is CASTIAGGQYEQYF. CDR3 bases: TGTGCCAGCACCATAGCGGGAGGCCAATACGAGCAGTACTTC. The V and J genes are TRBV28 and TRBJ2-7, with TRBD2 identical over 10 bases. From germline, CDR1 is MDHEN and CDR2 SYDVKM. The CDR3 runs 14 residues. The V segment lost 7 bases and the J segment 4 bases; nucleotides outside the gene matches: 7.

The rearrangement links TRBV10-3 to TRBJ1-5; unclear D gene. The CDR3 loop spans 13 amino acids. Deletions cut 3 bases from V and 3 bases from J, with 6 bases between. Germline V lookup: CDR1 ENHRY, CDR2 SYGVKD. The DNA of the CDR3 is TGTGCCATCAGTGAATCAGCCAATCAGCCCCAGCATTTT. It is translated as CAISESANQPQHF.

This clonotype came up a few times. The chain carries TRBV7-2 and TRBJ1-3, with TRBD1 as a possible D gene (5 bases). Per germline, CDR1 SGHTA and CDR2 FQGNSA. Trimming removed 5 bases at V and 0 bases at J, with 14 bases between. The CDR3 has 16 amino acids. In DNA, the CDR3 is TGTGCCAGCAGCCCCGGGACGGCACTCTCTGGAAACACCATATATTTT. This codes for CASSPGTALSGNTIYF.

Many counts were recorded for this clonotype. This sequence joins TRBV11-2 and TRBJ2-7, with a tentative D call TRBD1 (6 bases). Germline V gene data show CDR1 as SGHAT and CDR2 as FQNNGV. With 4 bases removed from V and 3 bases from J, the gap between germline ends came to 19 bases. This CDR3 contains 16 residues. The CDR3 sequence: CASSWDISPLYYEQYF. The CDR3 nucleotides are TGTGCCAGCAGCTGGGACATTTCCCCACTATACTACGAGCAGTACTTC.

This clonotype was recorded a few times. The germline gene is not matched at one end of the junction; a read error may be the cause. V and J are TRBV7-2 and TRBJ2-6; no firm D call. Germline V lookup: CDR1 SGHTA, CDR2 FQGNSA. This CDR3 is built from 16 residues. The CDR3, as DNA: TGTGCCAACAGCTTAAGGGTGGGCTCTGGGGCCAACGTCCTGACTTTC. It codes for CANSLRVGSGANVLTF.

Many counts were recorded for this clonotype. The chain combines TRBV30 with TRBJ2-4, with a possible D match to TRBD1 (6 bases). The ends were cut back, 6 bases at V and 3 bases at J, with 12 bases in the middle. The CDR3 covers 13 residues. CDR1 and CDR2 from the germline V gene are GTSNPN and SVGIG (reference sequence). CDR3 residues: CACSKGVKNIQYF. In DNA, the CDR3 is TGTGCCTGCTCCAAGGGGGTCAAAAACATTCAGTACTTC.

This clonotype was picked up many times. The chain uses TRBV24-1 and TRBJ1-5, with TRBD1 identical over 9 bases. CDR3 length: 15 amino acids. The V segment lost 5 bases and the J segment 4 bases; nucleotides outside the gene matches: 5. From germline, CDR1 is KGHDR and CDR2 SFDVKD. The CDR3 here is CATSGRTGANQPQHF. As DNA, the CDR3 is TGTGCCACCAGTGGTAGGACAGGGGCGAATCAGCCCCAGCATTTT.

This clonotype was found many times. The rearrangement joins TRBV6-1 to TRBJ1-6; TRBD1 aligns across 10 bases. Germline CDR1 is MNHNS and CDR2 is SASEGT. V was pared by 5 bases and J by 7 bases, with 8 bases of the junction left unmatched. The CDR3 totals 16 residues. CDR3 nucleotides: TGTGCCAGCAGTCTTACCCGGGACAGGGGAAATTCACCCCTCCACTTT. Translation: CASSLTRDRGNSPLHF.

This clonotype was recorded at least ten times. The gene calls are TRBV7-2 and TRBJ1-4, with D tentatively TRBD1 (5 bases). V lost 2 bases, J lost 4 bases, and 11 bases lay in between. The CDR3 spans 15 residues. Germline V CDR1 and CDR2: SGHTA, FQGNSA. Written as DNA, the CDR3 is TGTGCCAGCAGCTTATCGGCAGGGAATAATGAAAAACTGTTTTTT. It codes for CASSLSAGNNEKLFF.

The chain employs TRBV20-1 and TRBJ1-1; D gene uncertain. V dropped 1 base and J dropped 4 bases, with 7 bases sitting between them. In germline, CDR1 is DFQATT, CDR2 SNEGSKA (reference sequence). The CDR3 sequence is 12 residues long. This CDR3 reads CSARVIRTEAFF. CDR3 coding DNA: TGCAGTGCTAGAGTTATACGCACTGAAGCTTTCTTT.

The CDR3 DNA is TGTGCCAGCAGCTTAGGCCCGTTGAGAAACACTGAAGCTTTCTTT. As protein: CASSLGPLRNTEAFF. The chain joins TRBV7-2 to TRBJ1-1; D gene ambiguous. The germline V gene encodes CDR1 SGHTA and CDR2 FQGNSA. Between the trimmed V and J ends, which lost 1 base and 2 bases, there was a span of 11 bases. This CDR3 spans 15 amino acids.

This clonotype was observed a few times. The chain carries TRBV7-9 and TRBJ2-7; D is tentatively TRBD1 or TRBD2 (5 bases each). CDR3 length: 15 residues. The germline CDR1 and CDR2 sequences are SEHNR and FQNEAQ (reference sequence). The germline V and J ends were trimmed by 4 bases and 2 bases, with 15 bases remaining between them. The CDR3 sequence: CASSSMWDGPYEQYF. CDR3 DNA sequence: TGTGCCAGCAGCTCAATGTGGGACGGTCCCTACGAGCAGTACTTC.

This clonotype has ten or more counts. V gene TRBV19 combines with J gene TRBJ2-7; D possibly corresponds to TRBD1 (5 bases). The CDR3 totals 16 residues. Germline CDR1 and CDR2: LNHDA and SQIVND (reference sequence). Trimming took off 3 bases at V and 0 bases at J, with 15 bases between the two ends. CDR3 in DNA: TGTGCCAGTAGTATGGGCAGGGTTTTGGGCTCCTACGAGCAGTACTTC. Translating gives CASSMGRVLGSYEQYF.

The CDR3 nucleotides are TGCAGTGCTAGAGAGCCGCTGGCACGCTCCGGGGGCACAGATACGCAGTATTTT. This encodes CSAREPLARSGGTDTQYF. The chain is built from TRBV20-1 and TRBJ2-3; TRBD2 might be the D (5 bases). This CDR3 contains 18 residues. The V gene's germline CDR1 is DFQATT and CDR2 SNEGSKA (reference sequence). Trimming left V 0 bases short and J 1 base short, with 20 bases between.

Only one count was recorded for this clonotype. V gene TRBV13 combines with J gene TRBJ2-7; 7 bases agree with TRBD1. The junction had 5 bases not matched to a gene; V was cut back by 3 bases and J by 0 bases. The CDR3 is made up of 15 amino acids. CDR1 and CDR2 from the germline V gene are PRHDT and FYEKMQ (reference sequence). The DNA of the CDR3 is TGTGCCAGCAGCTTCGGCAGGGGGACCTCCTACGAGCAGTACTTC. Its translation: CASSFGRGTSYEQYF.

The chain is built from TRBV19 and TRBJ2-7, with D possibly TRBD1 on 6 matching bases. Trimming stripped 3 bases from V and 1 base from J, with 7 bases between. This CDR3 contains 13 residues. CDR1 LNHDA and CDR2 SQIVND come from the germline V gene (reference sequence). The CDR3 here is CASSMTGSYEQYF. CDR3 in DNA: TGTGCCAGTAGTATGACAGGATCCTACGAGCAGTACTTC.